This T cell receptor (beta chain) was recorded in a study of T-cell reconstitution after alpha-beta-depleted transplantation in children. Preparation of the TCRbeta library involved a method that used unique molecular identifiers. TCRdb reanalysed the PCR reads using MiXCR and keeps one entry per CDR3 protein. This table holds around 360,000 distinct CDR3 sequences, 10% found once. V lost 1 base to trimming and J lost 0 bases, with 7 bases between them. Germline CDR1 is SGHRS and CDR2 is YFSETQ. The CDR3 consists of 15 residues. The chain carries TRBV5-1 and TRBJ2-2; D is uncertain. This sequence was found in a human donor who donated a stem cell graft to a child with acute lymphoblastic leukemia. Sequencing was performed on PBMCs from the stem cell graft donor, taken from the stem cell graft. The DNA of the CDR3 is TGCGCCAGCAGCTTGAGTGCCACGAACACCGGGGAGCTGTTTTTT. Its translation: CASSLSATNTGELFF.